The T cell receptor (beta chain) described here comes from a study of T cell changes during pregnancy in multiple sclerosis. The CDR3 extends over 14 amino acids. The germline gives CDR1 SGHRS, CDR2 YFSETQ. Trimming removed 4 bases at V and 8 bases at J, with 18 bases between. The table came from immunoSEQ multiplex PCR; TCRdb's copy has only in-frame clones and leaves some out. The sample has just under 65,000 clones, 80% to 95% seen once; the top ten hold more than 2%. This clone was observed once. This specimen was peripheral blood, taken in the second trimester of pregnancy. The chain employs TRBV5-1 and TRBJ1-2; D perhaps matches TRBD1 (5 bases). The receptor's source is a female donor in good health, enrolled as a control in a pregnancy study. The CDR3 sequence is CASSPGSAGEGYTF. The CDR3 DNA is TGCGCCAGCAGCCCAGGGTCGGCGGGGGAAGGCTACACCTTC. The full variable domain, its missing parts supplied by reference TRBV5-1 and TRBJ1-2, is KAGVTQTPRYLIKTRGQQVTLSCSPISGHRSVSWYQQTPGQGLQFLFEYFSETQRNKGNFPGRFSGRQFSNSRSEMNVSTLELGDSALYLCASSPGSAGEGYTFGSGTRLTVV.